Presented here are 27 T cell receptor beta chains from one specimen sequenced in a study of blood T cells in healthy people across ages. A sample-barcoded 5' primer and a J-beta primer mix were used in a second PCR of about 7 to 12 cycles. One entry per CDR3 protein, called by TCRdb with MiXCR from the 5' RACE reads. The repertoire holds some 1.7 million distinct CDR3 sequences, with 28% as singletons. Sequenced sample: blood. The receptors derive from a woman in her 30s in good health.

A remark on this clonotype: This may arise from a read error, as a much more abundant clone is one base away. This chain joins TRBV4-3 and TRBJ2-1, with 14 bases matching TRBD2. Germline V gives CDR1 LGHNA, CDR2 YSLEER. The CDR3 runs 18 residues. The CDR3 sequence is CASSEDLGLAGENNEQFF. DNA of the CDR3: TGCGCCAGCAGCGAAGATCTGGGACTAGCGGGAGAAAACAATGAGCAGTTCTTC.

The rearrangement links TRBV2 to TRBJ2-5, with 14 positions matching TRBD2. The CDR3 is made up of 16 amino acids. With 4 bases clipped from V and 2 bases from J, the junction kept 3 bases outside the gene matches. Germline CDR1 reads SNHLY; CDR2 reads FYNNEI. This chain's CDR3 is CASSGTSGRRQETQYF. DNA for the CDR3: TGTGCCAGCAGTGGGACTAGCGGGAGGCGTCAAGAGACCCAGTACTTC.

This clonotype turned up a few times. This chain connects TRBV29-1 to TRBJ1-1, with 8 bases that match TRBD1. The CDR3 has 14 amino acids. Germline CDR1 is SQVTM and CDR2 is ANQGSEA. J was trimmed by 6 bases and V by 6 bases; bases with no gene match: 12. The CDR3 nucleotides are TGCAGCGTGAGAGGGTACAGGGGGAATGCTGAAGCTTTCTTT. Translating gives CSVRGYRGNAEAFF.

The chain couples TRBV28 to TRBJ2-5; 7 bases are a match to TRBD1. The DNA end favors TRBJ2-1, so the J call may be wrong. The CDR3 extends over 14 amino acids. Germline V lookup: CDR1 MDHEN, CDR2 SYDVKM. The CDR3 spells CASSPWTDRETQFF. In DNA, the CDR3 is TGTGCCAGCAGTCCCTGGACCGACAGGGAGACCCAGTTCTTC.

The sample holds a few counts of this clonotype. V and J are TRBV3-1 and TRBJ1-5, with TRBD1 identical over 8 bases. This CDR3 region has 14 residues. With 2 bases clipped from V and 9 bases from J, the junction kept 6 bases outside the gene matches. Germline V gives CDR1 LGHDT, CDR2 YNNKEL (reference sequence). In DNA form, the CDR3 reads TGTGCCAGCAGCCAATTTACAGGGGGGAGGCCCCAGCATTTT. Translated: CASSQFTGGRPQHF.

This clonotype showed up just a few times. The J gene is TRBJ2-1, the V gene TRBV7-9; the match to TRBD2 covers 8 bases. V trimming: 7 bases; J trimming: 8 bases; junction bases outside the gene matches: 10. CDR1 and CDR2 (germline): SEHNR, FQNEAQ (reference sequence). The CDR3 runs to 14 residues. Written as DNA, the CDR3 is TGTGCCAGCACCGACTATCGGGAGGGCCATGAGCAGTTCTTC. Residues: CASTDYREGHEQFF.

This clonotype was seen once. V is TRBV7-9 and J is TRBJ1-2, with a possible D match to TRBD1 (5 bases). The CDR3 sequence is 15 residues long. Germline CDR1 is SEHNR and CDR2 is FQNEAQ (reference sequence). Trimming left V 4 bases short and J 2 bases short, with 14 bases between. As DNA, the CDR3 is TGTGCCAGCAGCTCGGGACGCCCCGCGAACTATGGCTACACCTTC. Translation gives CASSSGRPANYGYTF.

Points on this clonotype: This may stem from a read error, because a much larger clone lies one nucleotide away. This rearrangement joins TRBV20-1 to TRBJ2-1; 10 bases are shared with TRBD2. V lost 5 bases to trimming and J lost 10 bases; unmatched junction nucleotides: 14. The CDR3 runs to 15 residues. The germline V gene encodes CDR1 DFQATT and CDR2 SNEGSKA (reference sequence). CDR3 region: CSAPPRAGGPLEQFF. The CDR3 DNA is TGCAGTGCTCCGCCACGAGCGGGAGGGCCTCTCGAGCAGTTCTTC.

V is TRBV6-5 and J is TRBJ2-1; TRBD2 agrees at 11 bases. V was clipped by 0 bases and J by 6 bases; unmatched bases: 4. The CDR3 runs 16 residues. CDR1 and CDR2 (germline): MNHEY, SVGAGI. The CDR3 here is CASSYSSSGRSNEQFF. In DNA, the CDR3 is TGTGCCAGCAGTTACTCGTCTAGCGGGAGGTCCAATGAGCAGTTCTTC.

Concerning this clonotype: A read error is possible here, since a much larger clone lies one base away. This chain joins TRBV9 and TRBJ2-1; D unresolved. The J call is in doubt because the DNA end fits TRBJ2-7 better. Germline lookup yields CDR1 SGDLS and CDR2 YYNGEE. The CDR3 runs to 13 residues. The CDR3 spells CASSEAVYNEQYF. Here the CDR3 DNA reads TGTGCCAGCAGCGAAGCAGTGTACAATGAGCAGTACTTC.

Note on this clonotype: Its ends do not fully match the called genes, so a read error is possible. This chain joins TRBV30 and TRBJ1-6; D ambiguous. The CDR3 totals 15 residues. Germline V gene sequence: CDR1 GTSNPN, CDR2 SVGIG (reference sequence). The CDR3 is CATDGLTRYNSPPHF. CDR3 bases: TGTGCCACTGACGGCCTGACTCGATATAATTCACCCCCCCACTTT. The full variable domain, with the rest looked up from reference TRBV30 and TRBJ1-6, is SQTIHQWPATLVQPVGSPLSLECTVEGTSNPNLYWYRQAAGRGLQLLFYSVGIGQISSEVPQNLSASRPQDRQFILSSKKLLLSDSGFYLCATDGLTRYNSPPHFGNGTRLTVT.

V usage is TRBV5-1 and J usage is TRBJ2-1; 11 bases are a match to TRBD2. The CDR3 extends over 16 amino acids. Germline V lookup: CDR1 SGHRS, CDR2 YFSETQ. Unmatched junction bases numbered 7, after V lost 0 bases and J lost 8 bases. The CDR3: CASSLAPSGGYDEQFF. CDR3 in DNA: TGCGCCAGCAGCTTGGCCCCTAGCGGGGGGTACGATGAGCAGTTCTTC.

Many counts were recorded for this clonotype. The genes are TRBV7-3 and TRBJ2-1, with 8 nucleotides matching TRBD2. With 3 bases clipped from V and 7 bases from J, the junction kept 5 bases outside the gene matches. Germline V gene sequence: CDR1 SGHTA, CDR2 FQGTGA. The CDR3 is made up of 14 amino acids. CDR3 protein: CASSLPGGANEQFF. CDR3 in DNA: TGTGCCAGCAGCTTGCCCGGGGGGGCGAATGAGCAGTTCTTC.

This rearrangement joins TRBV6-6 to TRBJ1-5; D is possibly TRBD1 (5 bases). Germline CDR1 and CDR2: MNHNY and SVGAGI (reference sequence). The CDR3 consists of 16 residues. V dropped 0 bases and J dropped 2 bases, with 11 bases sitting between them. CDR3 loop: CASSYSKSGRNQPQHF. The CDR3, as DNA: TGTGCCAGCAGTTACTCGAAGTCAGGGCGCAATCAGCCCCAGCATTTT.

Regarding this clonotype: A much more abundant neighbour one base away suggests this may be a read error. The chain combines TRBV4-3 with TRBJ2-7; 15 nucleotides agree with TRBD2. Losses at the gene ends were 3 bases for V and 7 bases for J; bases not matched to a gene: 13. The CDR3 is 18 amino acids. Germline CDR1 LGHNA, CDR2 YSLEER. CDR3 sequence reads: CASSQALGTSGRFNEQYF. The CDR3 nucleotides are TGCGCCAGCAGCCAGGCCCTTGGGACTAGCGGGAGGTTCAATGAGCAGTACTTC.

This chain's CDR3 is CASSVRSQGAFNYGYTF. The CDR3 DNA sequence: TGTGCCAGCAGTGTTCGGAGTCAGGGGGCCTTCAACTATGGCTACACCTTC. The rearrangement links TRBV2 to TRBJ1-2; TRBD1 matches 8 bases. CDR3 size: 17 residues. V dropped 4 bases and J dropped 2; count of bases not matched to a gene: 12. Germline CDR1 SNHLY, CDR2 FYNNEI. The whole variable domain, remainder taken from reference TRBV2 and TRBJ1-2, is EPEVTQTPSHQVTQMGQEVILRCVPISNHLYFYWYRQILGQKVEFLVSFYNNEISEKSEIFDDQFSVERPDGSNFTLKIRSTKLEDSAMYFCASSVRSQGAFNYGYTFGSGTRLTVV.

The gene calls are TRBV6-1 and TRBJ1-5; D gene uncertain. Germline loops: CDR1 MNHNS, CDR2 SASEGT. The CDR3 sequence is 18 residues long. The germline V and J ends were trimmed by 0 bases and 5 bases, with 20 bases remaining between them. The CDR3 protein is CASSEAPTGRSADQPQHF. CDR3 DNA sequence: TGTGCCAGCAGTGAAGCACCCACCGGGAGGTCGGCGGATCAGCCCCAGCATTTT.

V gene TRBV4-3 combines with J gene TRBJ2-4; 11 positions agree with TRBD1. The J call is doubtful: the DNA matches TRBJ2-7 better. This CDR3 has 15 amino acids. The V gene's germline CDR1 is LGHNA and CDR2 YSLEER. CDR3 DNA: TGCGCCAGCAGGTATCGGACAGGGGGCGGCTACGAGCAGTACTTC. This encodes CASRYRTGGGYEQYF.

This clonotype was counted between two and nine times. The chain joins TRBV28 to TRBJ2-1; no clear D. The germline V gene encodes CDR1 MDHEN and CDR2 SYDVKM. V lost 5 bases and J 7 bases, leaving 12 bases between the germline ends. The length of the CDR3 is 13 residues. The CDR3 reads CASSLSAANEQFF. CDR3 sequence (DNA): TGTGCCAGCAGTCTGAGTGCGGCAAATGAGCAGTTCTTC.

This chain links TRBV7-2 with TRBJ1-2; no firm D call. This CDR3 region has 13 residues. Trimming shortened V by 6 bases and J by 4 bases, and 12 bases separated the two germline ends. CDR1 and CDR2 from the germline V gene are SGHTA and FQGNSA. CDR3 DNA: TGTGCCAGCAGTTATGGGGAGAGCTATGGCTACACCTTC. Protein: CASSYGESYGYTF.

CDR3 nucleotide sequence: TGCAGTGACTCCCCGACAGGGATCTCCTACGAGCAGTACTTC. It encodes CSDSPTGISYEQYF. The chain is built from TRBV20-1 and TRBJ2-7; the match to TRBD1 covers 7 bases. The CDR3 totals 14 residues. CDR1 is DFQATT, CDR2 SNEGSKA, per germline (reference sequence). V trimming: 7 bases; J trimming: 0 bases; junction bases outside the gene matches: 9.

CDR3: CASSEVASGNNEQFF. The CDR3 region has the DNA TGTGCCAGCTCAGAGGTGGCTAGCGGCAACAATGAGCAGTTCTTC. The V gene is TRBV18, the J gene TRBJ2-1, with 7 bases that match TRBD2. Germline V gene data show CDR1 as KGHSH and CDR2 as LQKENI. The trim removed 5 bases at V and 5 bases at J, leaving 9 bases unmatched. The CDR3 runs 15 residues.

The V call is TRBV9, the J call TRBJ2-3, with 7 bases matching TRBD1. Germline V gene lookup returns CDR1 SGDLS and CDR2 YYNGEE. The CDR3 runs to 17 residues. J lost 0 bases, V lost 2 bases, and 9 bases had no gene match. The CDR3 protein is CASSVSRMDRSTDTQYF. The CDR3 DNA sequence: TGTGCCAGCAGCGTCAGTAGGATGGACAGGAGCACAGATACGCAGTATTTT.

On this clonotype itself: This may be a read error: a much more frequent sequence differs by one nucleotide. The gene calls are TRBV7-9 and TRBJ2-1, with D possibly matching TRBD2 (5 bases). CDR3 length: 13 residues. CDR1 is SEHNR, CDR2 FQNEAQ, per germline (reference sequence). The CDR3 is CANSLESGDEQFF. In nucleotides, the CDR3 is TGTGCCAACAGCTTAGAATCCGGGGATGAGCAGTTCTTC.

The chain recombines TRBV15 with TRBJ1-2; D unresolved. The CDR3 consists of 15 residues. CDR1 LNHNV and CDR2 YYDKDF come from the germline V gene (reference sequence). V was trimmed by 1 base and J by 0 bases, leaving 9 bases between them. The CDR3 region has the DNA TGTGCCACCAGCAGAGTGCGGGGTACTAACTATGGCTACACCTTC. Its protein product is CATSRVRGTNYGYTF.

The chain couples TRBV28 to TRBJ1-1; D perhaps matches TRBD1 (6 bases). V was cut by 5 bases and J by 1 base, with 14 bases left in between. CDR1 and CDR2 (germline): MDHEN, SYDVKM. The CDR3 loop spans 15 amino acids. CDR3 loop: CASSITGQPNTEAFF. The CDR3 nucleotides read TGTGCCAGCAGTATAACGGGACAACCGAACACTGAAGCTTTCTTT.

There are a few counts of this clonotype. The rearrangement uses TRBV10-2 and TRBJ2-7, with TRBD1 as a possible D gene (6 bases). The CDR3 covers 15 residues. V was clipped by 2 bases and J by 7 bases, with 18 bases between them. Germline CDR1 WSHSY, CDR2 SAAADI. The CDR3 DNA is TGCGCCAGCAGTGAGGGGTCAGGGGCCTCGGAGGAGCAGTACTTC. Protein product: CASSEGSGASEEQYF.